This T cell receptor (beta chain) was identified during a study of T cell responses to AZD1222 COVID-19 vaccine. The wider study: Analysis merged second doses at about 4 or about 12 weeks. Findings and limits, study-wide: Vaccination with two AZD1222 doses was followed by a rise in Spike-specific TCR breadth and depth. Regions 160-218 and 743-854 dominated among vaccine-associated CD4 TCRs spanning spike. Seropositive AZD1222 recipients at baseline numbered only 5 or 6.

Notes on this clone: Its matching antigen is unknown.

The J segment lost 0 bases and the V segment lost 7 bases, leaving 5 bases of the junction unmatched. CDR1 SNHLY and CDR2 FYNNEI come from the germline V gene. CDR3 length: 15 amino acids. Repertoires were generated with immunoSEQ multiplex PCR, while TCRdb's copy carries only in-frame clones and drops some. The table lists about 180,000 clones, around nine tenths of them singletons. The sequence was obtained from an adult in good health. The material was peripheral blood, obtained on day 0 of AZD1222 vaccination. The chain combines TRBV2 with TRBJ1-4; TRBD1 matches at 7 bases. CDR3 sequence: CASKRQGPTNEKLFF. The CDR3 DNA reads TGTGCCAGCAAGCGACAGGGCCCAACTAATGAAAAACTGTTTTTT.